This T cell receptor beta chain was recovered during a study of CD8 T cells in Susac syndrome (dated by TCRdb to between 2018 and 2020). Describing the broader study: Repertoire sequencing was used to test whether CD8+ T cell activation and differentiation in Susac syndrome was antigen driven. The paper's findings and limits, for the study overall: The number of individuals in the TCR sequencing and HLA analysis was acknowledged as relatively small.

RNA was extracted using the RNeasy kit, and about 0.45 to 1 ug of the RNA was reverse transcribed with random hexamers. TCR beta CDR3 regions were amplified with the immunoSEQ multiplex PCR assay covering 54 Vbeta and 13 Jbeta segments. PCR amplification bias was corrected using a synthetic template baseline for primer optimization and computational correction. The published analysis was carried out like this. Reads were assigned to V, D and J genes according to IMGT and analyzed in immunoSEQ Analyzer, with only productive sequences retained. Clonality was calculated as one minus the Shannon entropy normalized by log2 of the number of productive unique sequences. Public and private clones were assessed among the 100 most prevalent clones of each patient and control. A clone was defined as Susac-specific if it was absent from the healthy and MS cohorts, from around 960 published viral clones and from other ImmuneACCESS disease sequences. TCRdb took the public reads, trimmed them with fastp at Q25, ran MiXCR for clone calling and kept in-frame beta chains. Rows matching on CDR3 protein sequence are summarized as one entry with the most common DNA and genes. In this record, the V and J calls reflect TCRdb's handling and not the investigators' own analysis. This sample gives roughly 120,000 distinct CDR3 sequences in total; 90% to 95% of them show up just once. The ten biggest clones cover 0.087% of the sample.

Peripheral blood CD8+ and CD4+ T cells from healthy donors, Susac syndrome patients and multiple sclerosis patients were profiled using high-throughput TCR beta sequencing. Healthy donors were included as age- and sex-matched controls. Bulk CD8+ and CD4+ T cells were purified by magnetic negative isolation, whereas CD8+ TEMRA cells were enriched by FACS. Blood was collected in EDTA tubes and processed within 24 hours, with PBMCs isolated through density gradient centrifugation. PBMCs intended for TCR sequencing were cryopreserved in liquid nitrogen and thawed later in a water bath at 37 degrees C. A purity of at least 90% was achieved for sorted or isolated CD4+, CD8+ and CD8+ TEMRA cells. With respect to this clonotype: This clone's antigen is unknown. It has no much larger one-base neighbor in the sample; base qualities were not kept.

CDR1 is given as SGHTS and CDR2 as YDEGEE, both from the germline V gene. V lost 2 bases and J lost 6 bases; the stretch between them is 17 bases long. The cysteine opens and the phenylalanine closes a CDR3 of 15 amino acids. Of all the DNA, just the CDR3 is kept, 45 bases in frame from base 1. The V and J segments used are TRBV5-8 and TRBJ1-1, with a tentative D gene TRBD1 over 5 matching bases. The TCR originated in a human donor in good health. Sequenced sample: CD4+ T cells from PBMCs. In nucleotides, the sequence is TGTGCCAGCAGCTTCGGGCAGGGTTGGAGTGCTGAAGCTTTCTTT. It codes for CASSFGQGWSAEAFF. With all but the CDR3 taken from the reference TRBV5-8 and TRBJ1-1 genes, the full variable domain is: EAGVTQSPTHLIKTRGQQATLRCSPISGHTSVYWYQQALGLGLQFLLWYDEGEERNRGNFPPRFSGRQFPNYSSELNVNALELEDSALYLCASSFGQGWSAEAFFGQGTRLTVV.